The next 26 T cell receptor beta chains were all read from a single sample in a study of molecular identifiers for immune sequencing clone quantification. TCRdb processed the PCR reads anew with MiXCR; each CDR3 protein has one entry. Of 90,000 to 120,000 distinct CDR3 sequences listed, around 33% are singletons. Material: naive CD8+ T cells from blood, with Jurkat cell RNA spiked in. Subset described: FACS-sorted CD8+CD4-CCR7+CD45RA+ naive T cells. These receptor sequences come from a human donor in good health. Some libraries in this study had Jurkat cell RNA spiked in.

This clonotype was observed at least ten times. V and J are TRBV11-2 and TRBJ2-3; 8 bases match TRBD2. Per the germline V gene, CDR1 is SGHAT and CDR2 is FQNNGV. CDR3 size: 16 residues. Trimming took 2 bases from V and 2 from J; bases not matched to a gene: 6. The CDR3 here is CASSLTYSGTTDTQYF. CDR3 nucleotide sequence: TGTGCCAGCAGCTTAACTTATAGCGGGACCACAGATACGCAGTATTTT.

This clonotype has at least ten counts. CDR3: CASSPGTVFFTEAFF. The DNA of the CDR3 is TGTGCCAGCAGCCCCGGGACAGTTTTCTTCACTGAAGCTTTCTTT. The J gene is TRBJ1-1, the V gene TRBV5-5, with 7 bases identical to TRBD1. The germline gives CDR1 SGHKS, CDR2 YYEKEE (reference sequence). The CDR3 sequence is 15 residues long. The V segment lost 4 bases and the J segment 4 bases; nucleotides outside the gene matches: 10.

This clonotype was seen ten or more times. The chain recombines TRBV20-1 with TRBJ2-7; either TRBD1 or TRBD2 may supply D (5 bases each). The CDR3 is 12 residues long. V was trimmed by 6 bases and J by 4 bases, leaving 13 bases between them. Per germline, CDR1 DFQATT and CDR2 SNEGSKA (reference sequence). CDR3 region: CSARPEGYEQYF. CDR3 in DNA: TGCAGTGCCAGACCTGAGGGGTACGAGCAGTACTTC.

The chain joins TRBV7-9 to TRBJ2-2, with 7 bases matching TRBD1. The CDR3 is 16 amino acids. The germline CDR1 and CDR2 sequences are SEHNR and FQNEAQ (reference sequence). V dropped 5 bases and J dropped 7; count of bases not matched to a gene: 13. This chain's CDR3 is CASSLRQGSSLGELFF. The CDR3, as DNA: TGTGCCAGCAGCCTGAGACAGGGTTCGTCGCTCGGGGAGCTGTTTTTT.

A few counts support this clonotype. V and J are TRBV13 and TRBJ2-3, with D possibly being TRBD1 (6 bases). The CDR3 totals 13 residues. Germline values: CDR1 PRHDT, CDR2 FYEKMQ (reference sequence). Trimming took 4 bases from V and 3 from J, leaving 8 bases between them. Here the CDR3 DNA reads TGTGCCAGCAGCTACACAGGGACAGATACGCAGTATTTT. Protein sequence: CASSYTGTDTQYF.

Regarding this clonotype: A single base separates this from a much larger clone, so it may be a read error. The CDR3 sequence: CASTLSGGERYF. CDR3 nucleotide sequence: TGTGCCAGCACCCTTTCGGGGGGCGAGCGGTACTTC. The J gene is TRBJ2-7, the V gene TRBV7-9, with D possibly being TRBD2 (7 bases). CDR3 size: 12 residues. The germline V gene encodes CDR1 SEHNR and CDR2 FQNEAQ (reference sequence).

This clonotype was found many times. The chain uses TRBV20-1 and TRBJ2-7, with TRBD2 matching over 7 bases. V shed 2 bases and J 2 bases; nucleotides not matched to a gene: 3. The germline V gene encodes CDR1 DFQATT and CDR2 SNEGSKA (reference sequence). This CDR3 spans 13 amino acids. This chain's CDR3 is CSARREDPYEQYF. CDR3 DNA sequence: TGCAGTGCTAGACGGGAGGATCCCTACGAGCAGTACTTC.

In regard to this clonotype: A much larger clone differs by one base, so this may be a read error. The chain couples TRBV28 to TRBJ2-1; TRBD2 matches 8 bases. CDR1 and CDR2 (germline): MDHEN, SYDVKM. The CDR3 loop spans 16 amino acids. CDR3: CASSSLSGSRIDEQSF. CDR3 in DNA: TGTGCCAGCAGTTCCCTAAGCGGGAGTAGGATAGATGAGCAGTCCTTC.

This clonotype was seen only a few times. The chain links TRBV9 to TRBJ1-4; D remains unclear. In germline, CDR1 is SGDLS, CDR2 YYNGEE. The CDR3 has 14 residues. The germline V and J ends were trimmed by 5 bases and 6 bases, with 14 bases remaining between them. The CDR3: CASSASGMYEKLFF. The CDR3 region has the DNA TGTGCCAGCAGTGCGTCGGGAATGTATGAAAAACTGTTTTTT.

Regarding this clonotype: A read error may produce the germline difference seen at one junction end. This chain links TRBV27 with TRBJ1-1; D gene uncertain. CDR1 and CDR2 (germline): MNHEY, SMNVEV (reference sequence). The CDR3 is 15 residues long. The CDR3, as DNA: TGTGCCAGCAGATTAAGCGGCAGCATGAACACTGAAGCTATCTTC. It codes for CASRLSGSMNTEAIF.

The V gene is TRBV7-9, the J gene TRBJ2-3; TRBD2 matches at 7 bases. The CDR3 sequence is 17 residues long. Germline-derived CDR1 and CDR2 are SEHNR and FQNEAQ (reference sequence). V was pared by 5 bases and J by 0 bases, with 11 bases of the junction left unmatched. As DNA, the CDR3 is TGTGCCAGCAGCCCCCCCCGGCTAGCGGAGAGCACAGATACGCAGTATTTT. Its translation: CASSPPRLAESTDTQYF.

This clonotype was detected ten times or more. As DNA, the CDR3 is TGTGCCAGCAGTCGGGGGGAGGGAGCCCCCCAAGAGACCCAGTACTTC. Translated: CASSRGEGAPQETQYF. The genes are TRBV28 and TRBJ2-5; 7 positions agree with TRBD2. The CDR3 is 16 residues long. The germline V gene encodes CDR1 MDHEN and CDR2 SYDVKM. V shed 5 bases, J shed 1 base, and the junction held 10 bases outside the gene matches.

This chain uses TRBV6-2 or TRBV6-3 with TRBJ2-1; TRBD1 matches 10 bases. There are 15 residues in the CDR3. The V segment lost 7 bases and the J segment 8 bases; nucleotides outside the gene matches: 11. The germline V gene has CDR1 MNHEY and CDR2 SVGEGT. The CDR3 loop is CASTPLGTGVYEQFF. The CDR3 region has the DNA TGTGCCAGCACTCCCCTAGGGACAGGGGTATATGAGCAGTTCTTC.

A note on this clonotype: Since a much larger clone is just one base distant, this may be a read error. The chain has TRBV7-2 and TRBJ1-2, with D maybe TRBD1 (6 bases). This CDR3 spans 15 amino acids. The V and J ends lost 5 bases and 2 bases respectively, with 15 bases between them. CDR1 SGHTA and CDR2 FQGNSA come from the germline V gene. The CDR3 nucleotides read TGTGCCAGCAGCCTACGGACAGTACCCAACTATGGCTACACCTTC. Translation gives CASSLRTVPNYGYTF. Variable domain in full (rest from reference TRBV7-2 and TRBJ1-2): GAGVSQSPSNKVTEKGKDVELRCDPISGHTALYWYRQSLGQGLEFLIYFQGNSAPDKSGLPSDRFSAERTGGSVSTLTIQRTQQEDSAVYLCASSLRTVPNYGYTFGSGTRLTVV.

V and J are TRBV6-5 and TRBJ1-1; TRBD1 might be the D (6 bases). The CDR3 is 16 residues long. V lost 2 bases to trimming and J lost 4 bases, with 17 bases between them. CDR1 and CDR2 (germline): MNHEY, SVGAGI. DNA for the CDR3: TGTGCCAGCAGTTACGGGATACACAGGGAGGGCACTGAAGCTTTCTTT. It yields the protein CASSYGIHREGTEAFF.

In the case of this clonotype: This may come from a read error, since a much larger clone is one base off. The chain uses TRBV28 and TRBJ2-5, with D uncertain. The V gene's germline CDR1 is MDHEN and CDR2 SYDVKM. The CDR3 is made up of 13 amino acids. Here the CDR3 DNA reads TGTACCAGCAGTTTCAGAATGGAAGAGACCCAGTACTTC. Protein product: CTSSFRMEETQYF.

The chain has TRBV6-5 and TRBJ2-1; TRBD2 agrees at 7 bases. The CDR3 runs 14 residues. Germline V gene sequence: CDR1 MNHEY, CDR2 SVGAGI. V lost 5 bases, J lost 3 bases, and 4 bases stayed unmatched. The CDR3 sequence: CASSNRDYYNEQFF. CDR3 in DNA: TGTGCCAGCAGTAACCGGGACTACTACAATGAGCAGTTCTTC.

This clonotype was picked up many times. The V and J genes are TRBV6-4 and TRBJ2-3, with D perhaps matching TRBD2 (5 bases). Germline V CDR1 and CDR2: MRHNA, SNTAGT. CDR3 size: 16 residues. The ends were cut back, 2 bases at V and 3 bases at J, with 15 bases in the middle. The CDR3 sequence: CASSDQLDGETDTQYF. DNA of the CDR3: TGTGCCAGCAGTGACCAACTGGACGGGGAGACAGATACGCAGTATTTT.

Of note for this clonotype: Germline is not matched at one junction end, which may reflect a read error. The gene calls are TRBV7-7 and TRBJ2-2, with D perhaps matching TRBD1 (6 bases). Germline V gene sequence: CDR1 SSHAT, CDR2 FNYEAQ (reference sequence). The CDR3 runs to 15 residues. The CDR3 DNA reads as TGTGCTAGCAGTCTCCAGGGGTTCTACACCGGGGAGCTGTTTTTT. Amino acid sequence: CASSLQGFYTGELFF.

The chain has TRBV12-3 or TRBV12-4 and TRBJ2-7; possibly TRBD2 for D (5 bases). This CDR3 spans 13 amino acids. Trimming shortened V by 6 bases and J by 6 bases, and 15 bases separated the two germline ends. CDR3 loop: CASRAGLRFEQYF. The CDR3, as DNA: TGTGCCAGCAGGGCGGGCCTCCGTTTCGAGCAGTACTTC.

This clonotype was detected a few times. V and J are TRBV6-2 or TRBV6-3 and TRBJ2-2; TRBD2 agrees at 7 bases. V lost 2 bases to trimming and J lost 7 bases; unmatched junction nucleotides: 7. This CDR3 is built from 15 residues. Per germline, CDR1 MNHEY and CDR2 SVGEGT. Written as DNA, the CDR3 is TGTGCCAGCAGTTACCGGGACTACCCCATCGGGGAGCTGTTTTTT. It codes for CASSYRDYPIGELFF.

This clonotype has a count of ten or more. V usage is TRBV2 and J usage is TRBJ2-3, with D possibly TRBD1 on 6 matching bases. The germline V gene encodes CDR1 SNHLY and CDR2 FYNNEI. The V end was cut by 9 bases, the J end by 0 bases, with 13 bases between. The CDR3 has 14 amino acids. Here the CDR3 DNA reads TGTGCCAGTGGGGGCGGAGCCAGCACAGATACGCAGTATTTT. This gives the protein CASGGGASTDTQYF.

V gene TRBV4-2 combines with J gene TRBJ2-7; tentative D call: TRBD2 (5 bases). The CDR3 extends over 16 amino acids. V was clipped by 0 bases and J by 3 bases, with 15 bases between them. Germline V gene sequence: CDR1 LGHNA, CDR2 YNFKEQ. The CDR3 DNA is TGTGCCAGCAGCCAAGATTATCCCGGAGGCAGCTACGAGCAGTACTTC. This encodes CASSQDYPGGSYEQYF.

V is TRBV28 and J is TRBJ2-5; tentative D call: TRBD2 (6 bases). CDR1 is MDHEN, CDR2 SYDVKM, per germline. V was cut by 3 bases and J by 2 bases, with 19 bases left in between. CDR3 length: 17 residues. For the CDR3, the DNA is TGTGCCAGCAGTTTGCGCTTGGGTTCTGGAGGGCAAGAGACCCAGTACTTC. This gives the protein CASSLRLGSGGQETQYF. Looking up the rest from reference TRBV28 and TRBJ2-5 gives the full variable domain: DVKVTQSSRYLVKRTGEKVFLECVQDMDHENMFWYRQDPGLGLRLIYFSYDVKMKEKGDIPEGYSVSREKKERFSLILESASTNQTSMYLCASSLRLGSGGQETQYFGPGTRLLVL.

The chain links TRBV27 to TRBJ1-5, with D possibly TRBD1 on 5 matching bases. The CDR3 runs to 14 residues. V shed 3 bases and J shed 4 bases, with 10 bases lying between them. From germline, CDR1 is MNHEY and CDR2 SMNVEV (reference sequence). DNA for the CDR3: TGTGCCAGCAGTTTTGGGCAGGGTAATCAGCCCCAGCATTTT. This codes for CASSFGQGNQPQHF.

The table lists this clonotype with many counts. The CDR3 loop is CAGRQGIAGANVLTF. CDR3 in DNA: TGCGCCGGAAGACAGGGTATCGCTGGGGCCAACGTCCTGACTTTC. The V gene is TRBV23-1, the J gene TRBJ2-6; 7 positions match TRBD1. TRBV23-1 is reported as an ORF; its role is uncertain. Trimming removed 11 bases from V and 2 bases from J; junction bases left unmatched: 9. This CDR3 region has 15 residues.